Sequencing of this T cell receptor (beta chain) was carried out in a study of blood T cell repertoires in COVID-19. Original data processing: How many nucleated cells were present was estimated from reference gene primer amplification. Only in-frame clones appear in the TCRdb table, and some are missing; sequencing was by immunoSEQ multiplex PCR. The V and J calls and clone size were taken over from that table, and D and trimming were inferred from the DNA. This sample has 490,000 or so clones; roughly 90% occur once, and the top ten carry about 2%. The study recruited people aged roughly 18 to 100 years across around 23 US areas. Donors in Cohort 3 counted as recovered after two negative PCRs, clearance, or symptom resolution. V lost 5 bases and J lost 5; bases outside the gene matches: 0. CDR3 length equals 13 residues.

This chain joins TRBV12-3 or TRBV12-4 and TRBJ2-4, with TRBD2 matching over 10 bases. Sample: PBMCs or T cells enriched from blood (not recorded which). This receptor was taken from a woman aged 40 to 50 who had recovered from COVID-19. The CDR3: CASSGLAENIQYF. The CDR3 DNA follows: TGTGCCAGCAGTGGACTAGCGGAAAACATTCAGTACTTC.